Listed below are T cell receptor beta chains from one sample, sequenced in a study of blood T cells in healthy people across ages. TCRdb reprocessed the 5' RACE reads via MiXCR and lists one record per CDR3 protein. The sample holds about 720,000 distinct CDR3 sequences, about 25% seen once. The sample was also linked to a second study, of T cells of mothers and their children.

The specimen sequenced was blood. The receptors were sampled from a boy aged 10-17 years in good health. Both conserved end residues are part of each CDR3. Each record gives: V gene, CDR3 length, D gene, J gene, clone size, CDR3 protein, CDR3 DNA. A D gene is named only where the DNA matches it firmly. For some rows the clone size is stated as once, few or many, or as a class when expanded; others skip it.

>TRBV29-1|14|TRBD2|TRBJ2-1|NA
CSVEGLAGTYEQFF
TGCAGCGTTGAAGGACTAGCGGGGACTTATGAGCAGTTCTTC
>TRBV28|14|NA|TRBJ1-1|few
CASRLGGENTEAFF
TGTGCCAGCAGACTCGGGGGGGAGAACACTGAAGCTTTCTTT
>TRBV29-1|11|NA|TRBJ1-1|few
CSVRGGTEAFF
TGCAGCGTGAGAGGGGGTACTGAAGCTTTCTTT
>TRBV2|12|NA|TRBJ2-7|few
CASRRTTYEQYF
TGTGCCAGCCGAAGGACGACTTACGAGCAGTACTTC
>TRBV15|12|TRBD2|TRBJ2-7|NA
CATARTSAEQYF
TGTGCCACCGCTCGGACTAGCGCTGAGCAGTACTTC
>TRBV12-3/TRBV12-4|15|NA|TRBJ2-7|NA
CASSQTRDGSYEQYF
TGTGCCAGCAGCCAGACCCGGGACGGGTCTTACGAGCAGTACTTC
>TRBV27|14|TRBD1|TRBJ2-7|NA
CASSRDREDYEQYF
TGTGCCAGCAGTAGAGACAGGGAAGACTACGAGCAGTACTTC
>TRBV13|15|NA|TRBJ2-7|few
CASSDSRGKNYEQYF
TGTGCCAGCAGCGACAGCAGGGGAAAAAACTACGAGCAGTACTTC
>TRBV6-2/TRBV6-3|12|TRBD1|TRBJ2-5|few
CASGDSLWEQYF
TGTGCCAGCGGGGACAGCCTTTGGGAGCAGTACTTC
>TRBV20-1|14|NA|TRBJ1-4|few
CSAQKGGPNEKLFF
TGCAGTGCGCAGAAGGGGGGCCCTAATGAAAAACTGTTTTTT
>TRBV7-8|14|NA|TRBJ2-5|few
CASSPVVDQETQYF
TGTGCCAGCAGCCCAGTGGTAGACCAAGAGACCCAGTACTTC
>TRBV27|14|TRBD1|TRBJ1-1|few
CASSLQGAPVRAFF
TGTGCCAGCAGTTTACAGGGGGCGCCGGTAAGAGCTTTCTTT
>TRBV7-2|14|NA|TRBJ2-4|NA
CASSTDTGMDIQYF
TGTGCCAGCAGCACAGACACCGGGATGGACATTCAGTACTTC
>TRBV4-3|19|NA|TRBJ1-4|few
CASSHGMTGGIATNEKLFF
TGCGCCAGCAGCCATGGGATGACAGGCGGAATCGCAACTAATGAAAAACTGTTTTTT
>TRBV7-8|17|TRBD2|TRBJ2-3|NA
CASSLGYSGGDTDTQYF
TGTGCCAGCAGCTTAGGTTACAGCGGGGGGGACACAGATACGCAGTATTTT
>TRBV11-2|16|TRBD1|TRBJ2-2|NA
CASSFGDRGRPGELFF
TGTGCCAGCAGCTTCGGGGACAGGGGGCGGCCTGGGGAGCTGTTTTTT
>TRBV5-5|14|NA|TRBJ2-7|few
CASSQRTGLSEQYF
TGTGCCAGCAGCCAACGGACAGGACTATCCGAGCAGTACTTC
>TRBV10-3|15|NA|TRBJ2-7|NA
CAISSGSNFFYEQYF
TGTGCCATCAGCTCCGGGTCGAATTTCTTCTACGAGCAGTACTTC
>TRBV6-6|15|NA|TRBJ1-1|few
CASSPNDRIGPEAFF
TGTGCCAGCAGTCCGAATGACAGGATAGGACCTGAAGCTTTCTTT
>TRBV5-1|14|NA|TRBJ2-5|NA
CASSLGRIQETQYF
TGCGCCAGCAGCTTGGGCAGAATTCAAGAGACCCAGTACTTC